This T cell receptor beta chain was captured by sequencing in a study of cytomegalovirus exposure and HLA in healthy donors (dated 2017 in TCRdb). Regarding the study in general: A later analysis indicated that the roughly 130 validation repertoires were generated on the platform also employed for the approximately 700 repertoires of the first cohort. The study aimed to test whether cataloging public T cell receptors could reveal signatures of past pathogen exposure. A separate validation cohort of some 130 different subjects was used in addition to the approximately 670-subject first cohort. High-throughput TCR immunosequencing, statistical association of individual TCRs with disease status, and machine learning were combined to predict cytomegalovirus infection status. The full study reports these points: In both the original and validation cohorts, the classifier was reported to diagnose cytomegalovirus status with high specificity and sensitivity. A total of 150 or so TCR beta chains were listed by the study as associated with cytomegalovirus. Three of the identified cytomegalovirus-associated TCR beta chains were confirmed in vitro to be specific for cytomegalovirus antigens. Across donors, most TCR sequences were observed very rarely, whereas some public TCRs were present in many individuals. Of the cluster scores, 90% to 95% were above 0 in a later analysis, which found that TCRs clustered in the first cohort also tended to co-occur in the 90 to 150 validation repertoires. A later analysis had no HLA typing for the validation cohort, so co-occurrence there was scored across all 120 repertoires. The authors suggested that the approach could potentially be generalized to other disease states and immunological phenotypes.

The donors were included in the validation cohort of 120 subjects, a group kept apart from the approximately 700-subject first cohort. As concerns this clone: Its antigen target is currently unknown. Per-base qualities were not stored, and no clone one base away is much larger.

Reading from cysteine to phenylalanine, the CDR3 counts 17 amino acids. Only the CDR3 part of the read is kept: 51 bases, read in frame from the first base. V and J are truncated by 0 bases and 0 bases respectively, leaving an intervening sequence of 15 bases. The germline V gene provides CDR1 SGDLS and CDR2 YYNGEE. Library preparation was by the immunoSEQ multiplex PCR assay. The authors' pipeline ran thus. A statistical classification framework was built for diagnosing cytomegalovirus status from the catalog of TCR beta chain sequences. TCRdb mirrors the immuneACCESS table, restricted to in-frame sequences. Some clones are absent from its copies; in checked studies, under half trace to an unresolved V gene, and the reason for the others is unknown. That table supplies the V and J calls and clone size; D and trimming were determined from the DNA. This sample holds some 110,000 clones; about 84% were observed only once. The ten most abundant clones make up roughly 5.3% of the sample.

The sequence links TRBV9 to TRBJ1-1, with an unclear D gene assignment. Input material: PBMCs. This clonotype was obtained from a man younger than 35 in good health and CMV-seronegative. The CDR3 here reads CASSVAGLANMNTEAFF. The nucleotide sequence reads TGTGCCAGCAGCGTAGCCGGCTTAGCGAATATGAACACTGAAGCTTTCTTT.